This TCR beta chain appears in the sequencing data of a study of T cells after yellow fever vaccination. For the study at large: Preparing low-cell-number fractions relied on SMART-Seq v4 Ultra Low Input.

From the 5' RACE reads, TCRdb called clonotypes with MiXCR, one entry per CDR3 protein. The sample includes a few hundred thousand distinct CDR3 sequences, roughly 7.5% of them seen just once. The CDR3 sequence is 13 residues long. Trimming removed 6 bases at V and 2 bases at J, with 10 bases between. This clonotype was found a few times. Its antigen remains unknown. General study points: FACS-sorted repertoires could contain abundant clonotypes contaminating from the bulk population.

This chain joins TRBV12-3 or TRBV12-4 and TRBJ1-1; D not resolved. The clonotype comes from a man aged 18 to 30 who received the YFV17D yellow fever vaccine. The sample in question was PBMCs, obtained roughly 46 days after the first yellow fever vaccination. The CDR3 is CASSAEGNTEAFF. The CDR3 nucleotides are TGTGCCAGCAGCGCCGAGGGAAACACTGAAGCTTTCTTT.